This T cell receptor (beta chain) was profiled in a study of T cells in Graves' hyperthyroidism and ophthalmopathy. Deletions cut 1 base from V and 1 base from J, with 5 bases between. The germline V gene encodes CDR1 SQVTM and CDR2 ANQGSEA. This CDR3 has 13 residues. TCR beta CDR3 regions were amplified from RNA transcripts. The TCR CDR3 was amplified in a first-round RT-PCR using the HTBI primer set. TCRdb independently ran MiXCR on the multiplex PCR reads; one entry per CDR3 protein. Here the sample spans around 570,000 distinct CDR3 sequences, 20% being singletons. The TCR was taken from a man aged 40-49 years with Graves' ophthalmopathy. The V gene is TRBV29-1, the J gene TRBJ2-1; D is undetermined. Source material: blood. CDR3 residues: CSVEGQSYNEQFF. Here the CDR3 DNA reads TGCAGCGTTGAAGGGCAGTCCTACAATGAGCAGTTCTTC.